The clone carrying this TCR beta chain has a count of ten or more. As yet, its antigen is unknown. The CDR3 contains 13 residues. Trimming shortened V by 5 bases and J by 6 bases, and 13 bases separated the two germline ends. The V gene's germline CDR1 is MDHEN and CDR2 SYDVKM. Hyperthyroidism had been newly diagnosed in patients aged 18 to 65, and its duration was under 2 months. The entry originates in a study of T cells in Graves' hyperthyroidism and ophthalmopathy. The study's findings and limits: The model forecast ophthalmopathy, anticipating it by a median around 6.9 months before onset. Clonotypes that were expanded in thyroid above 0.001 mostly appeared in blood too.

Regions amplified from RNA transcripts were the TCR beta CDR3 regions. First-round RT-PCR targeting the TCR CDR3 was performed with the HTBI primer set. TCRdb fed the multiplex PCR reads into MiXCR, producing one record per CDR3 protein. This table holds about 280,000 distinct CDR3 sequences, under 30% found once. The receptor was derived from a man aged 40-50 years with Graves' hyperthyroidism that later progressed to Graves' ophthalmopathy. The chain carries TRBV28 and TRBJ1-2; D call uncertain. Material: blood. CDR3 nucleotides: TGTGCCAGCAGTCCCAATTTAGGTGATGGCTACACCTTC. Translated, it gives CASSPNLGDGYTF.